This is a list of T cell receptor beta chains from one sample in a study of blood T cell repertoires in COVID-19. Data came from immunoSEQ multiplex PCR; TCRdb stores just in-frame clones and leaves some out. The sample lists fewer than 350,000 clones, 85% to 95% occurring once. The specimen sequenced was PBMCs or T cells enriched from blood (not recorded which). The receptors derive from a man aged 40-49 years who had been exposed to COVID-19. CDR3s include the opening cysteine and the closing phenylalanine or tryptophan. D genes are given only for firm matches. Size values are once, few and many counts, or a class for expanded clones, and some rows have none.

TRBV5-5	TRBJ1-6	.	TRBD1	15	TGTGCCAGCAGCTACTTCGACAGGGAAAATTCACCCCTCCACTTT	CASSYFDRENSPLHF
TRBV9	TRBJ2-5	.	TRBD2	14	TGTGCCAGCAGCGTGACGGGAGGGCAAGAGACCCAGTACTTC	CASSVTGGQETQYF
TRBV2	TRBJ1-6	.	.	15	TGTGCCAGCCTCTTACTCACAGCCTATAATTCACCCCTCCACTTT	CASLLLTAYNSPLHF
TRBV28	TRBJ1-3	.	.	20	TGTGCCAGCAGTTTATTAGGTCTGAGGTTTGACCGAAGCTCTGGAAACACCATATATTTT	CASSLLGLRFDRSSGNTIYF
TRBV10-1	TRBJ2-7	once	.	13	TGCGCCAGCAGTGAGAACACCGCAAACGAGCAGTACTTC	CASSENTANEQYF
TRBV10-3	TRBJ1-4	.	TRBD1	14	TGTGCCATCAGTGGGGACAGGGAAAATGAAAAACTGTTTTTT	CAISGDRENEKLFF
TRBV5-5	TRBJ2-7	.	.	13	TGTGCCAGCAGCTCGACAAGCTCCTACGAGCAGTACTTC	CASSSTSSYEQYF
TRBV12-3/TRBV12-4	TRBJ1-2	.	TRBD1	13	TGTGCCAGCAGTTCGACAGGGAGAGAGGGCTACACCTTC	CASSSTGREGYTF
TRBV6-5	TRBJ2-7	few	.	15	TGTGCCAGCAGTTACGGGACACCCGATACCTACGAGCAGTACTTC	CASSYGTPDTYEQYF
TRBV3-1/TRBV3-2	TRBJ2-7	few	TRBD2	16	TGTGCCAGCAGCCCCTGGACTAGCGGGGGGATCTACGAGCAGTACTTC	CASSPWTSGGIYEQYF
TRBV12-3/TRBV12-4	TRBJ1-2	.	.	11	TGTGCCAGCAGCCGCGGACGGGACTATACCTTC	CASSRGRDYTF
TRBV11-3	TRBJ1-1	.	.	15	TGTGCCAGCAGCTTAGCATCCATTCAGGGAACTGAAGCTTTCTTT	CASSLASIQGTEAFF
TRBV15	TRBJ1-4	.	.	16	TGTGCCACCAGCAGAGGTACAGGGACGTCTAATGAAAAACTGTTTTTT	CATSRGTGTSNEKLFF
TRBV27	TRBJ2-2	.	TRBD1	14	TGTGCCAGCACCAGGACAGGGGGCACCGGGGAGCTGTTTTTT	CASTRTGGTGELFF
TRBV19	TRBJ1-3	.	.	14	TGTGCCAGCATGAGGGAATTCTCTGGAAACACCATATATTTT	CASMREFSGNTIYF
TRBV5-1	TRBJ2-3	.	TRBD1	12	TGCGCCAGCGGGACAGGGGAAGATACGCAGTATTTT	CASGTGEDTQYF
TRBV9	TRBJ2-7	.	TRBD2	16	TGTGCCAGCAGCGTAGGGGAGACTAGCGGGAGTGAAGAGCAGTACTTC	CASSVGETSGSEEQYF
TRBV6-5	TRBJ1-5	.	.	15	TGTGCCAGCAGCTCGTCCATCTATAGCAATCAGCCCCAGCATTTT	CASSSSIYSNQPQHF
TRBV4-3	TRBJ1-2	.	.	19	TGCGCCAGCAGCCAAGATTCGGCGGTTGGGACTATAGCGAACTATGGCTACACCTTC	CASSQDSAVGTIANYGYTF
TRBV3-1/TRBV3-2	TRBJ1-4	.	TRBD1	15	TGTGCCAGCAGCCATCGACAGGGTGGTGACGAAAAACTGTTTTTT	CASSHRQGGDEKLFF
TRBV7-6	TRBJ1-4	.	.	15	TGTGCCAGCCGCTCGGGGGTCTTCGCTAATGAAAAACTGTTTTTT	CASRSGVFANEKLFF
TRBV24-1	TRBJ2-2	.	TRBD1	17	TGTGCCACCAGTGACCTATCTCACAGGGGTAACACCGGGGAGCTGTTTTTT	CATSDLSHRGNTGELFF
TRBV7-2	TRBJ1-6	.	.	15	TGTGCCAGCAGCTTTAAAAGCAGGGGCAATTCACCCCTCCACTTT	CASSFKSRGNSPLHF